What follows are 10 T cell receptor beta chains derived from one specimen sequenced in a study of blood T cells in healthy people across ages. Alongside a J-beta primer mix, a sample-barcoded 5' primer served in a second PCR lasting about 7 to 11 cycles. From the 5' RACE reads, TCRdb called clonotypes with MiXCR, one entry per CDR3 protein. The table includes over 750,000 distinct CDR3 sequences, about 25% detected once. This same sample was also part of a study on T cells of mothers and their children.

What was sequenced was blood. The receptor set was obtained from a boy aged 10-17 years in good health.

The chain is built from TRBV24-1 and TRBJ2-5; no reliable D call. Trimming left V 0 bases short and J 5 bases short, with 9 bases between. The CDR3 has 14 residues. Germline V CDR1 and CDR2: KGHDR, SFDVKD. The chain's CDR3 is CATSDLRSRETQYF. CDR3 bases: TGTGCCACCAGTGATTTGCGGAGTCGGGAGACCCAGTACTTC.

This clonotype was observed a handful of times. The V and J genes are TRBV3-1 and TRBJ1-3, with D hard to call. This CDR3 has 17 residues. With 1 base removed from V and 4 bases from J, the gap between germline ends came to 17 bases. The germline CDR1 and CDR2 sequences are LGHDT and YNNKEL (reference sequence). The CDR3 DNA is TGTGCCAGCAGCCAAGTGAGTGACCTAACGGGAGGAAACACCATATATTTT. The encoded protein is CASSQVSDLTGGNTIYF.

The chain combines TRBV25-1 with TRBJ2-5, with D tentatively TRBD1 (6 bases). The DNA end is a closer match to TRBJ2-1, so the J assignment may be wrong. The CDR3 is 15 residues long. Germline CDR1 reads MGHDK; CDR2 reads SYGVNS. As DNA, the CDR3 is TGTGCCAGCAGTCAGGACAGTTCCTTTTTCGATGAGCAGTTCTTC. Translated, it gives CASSQDSSFFDEQFF.

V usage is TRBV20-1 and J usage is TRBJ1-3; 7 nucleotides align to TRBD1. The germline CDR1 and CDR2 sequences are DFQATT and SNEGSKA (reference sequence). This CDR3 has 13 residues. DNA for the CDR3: TGCAGCGCCGAGGGGGCGAATGGAAACACCATATATTTT. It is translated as CSAEGANGNTIYF.

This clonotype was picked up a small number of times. Here the CDR3 DNA reads TGTGCCACCAGTGATCCGCTAGACCAAGCTACGCAGTATTTT. Residues: CATSDPLDQATQYF. V and J are TRBV24-1 and TRBJ2-3, with no clear D. V shed 3 bases and J shed 8 bases, with 14 bases lying between them. CDR1 and CDR2 from the germline V gene are KGHDR and SFDVKD. The CDR3 length is 14 residues.

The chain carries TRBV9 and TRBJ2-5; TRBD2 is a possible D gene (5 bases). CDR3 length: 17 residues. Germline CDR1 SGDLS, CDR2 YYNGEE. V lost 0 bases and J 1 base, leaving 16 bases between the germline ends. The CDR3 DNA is TGTGCCAGCAGCGTAGGTTGGCTAGCAGAATCCCAAGAGACCCAGTACTTC. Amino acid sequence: CASSVGWLAESQETQYF.

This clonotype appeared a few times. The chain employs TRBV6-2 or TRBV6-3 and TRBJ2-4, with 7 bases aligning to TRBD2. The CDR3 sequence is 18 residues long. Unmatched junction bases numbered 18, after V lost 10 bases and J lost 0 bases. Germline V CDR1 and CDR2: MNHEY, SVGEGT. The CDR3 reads CATKLREYKLLAKNIQYF. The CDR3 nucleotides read TGTGCCACCAAGTTGCGGGAGTATAAGCTTCTAGCCAAAAACATTCAGTACTTC.

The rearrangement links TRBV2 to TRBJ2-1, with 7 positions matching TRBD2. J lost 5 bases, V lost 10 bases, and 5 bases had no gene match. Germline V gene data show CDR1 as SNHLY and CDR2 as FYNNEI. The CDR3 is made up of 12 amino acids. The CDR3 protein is CATRTRDNEQFF. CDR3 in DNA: TGTGCCACCCGGACTAGGGACAATGAGCAGTTCTTC.

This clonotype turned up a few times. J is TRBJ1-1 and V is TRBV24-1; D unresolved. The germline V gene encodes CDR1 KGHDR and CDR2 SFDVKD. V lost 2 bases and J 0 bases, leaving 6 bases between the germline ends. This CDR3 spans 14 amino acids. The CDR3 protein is CATSDSTLNTEAFF. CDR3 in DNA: TGTGCCACCAGTGATTCCACCTTGAACACTGAAGCTTTCTTT.

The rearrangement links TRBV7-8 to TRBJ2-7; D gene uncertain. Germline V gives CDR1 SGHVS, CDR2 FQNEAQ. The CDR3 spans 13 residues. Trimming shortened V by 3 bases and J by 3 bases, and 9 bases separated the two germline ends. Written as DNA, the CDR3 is TGTGCCAGCAGCTTTAACCGGATCTACGAGCAGTACTTC. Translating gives CASSFNRIYEQYF. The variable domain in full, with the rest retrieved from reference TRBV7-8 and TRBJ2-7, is GAGVSQSPRYKVAKRGQDVALRCDPISGHVSLFWYQQALGQGPEFLTYFQNEAQLDKSGLPSDRFFAERPEGSVSTLKIQRTQQEDSAVYLCASSFNRIYEQYFGPGTRLTVT.